This T cell receptor (beta chain) was sequenced for a study of early T cells in non-severe SARS-CoV-2 infection. This clonotype was detected many times. TCRdb recomputed calls from the 5' RACE reads with MiXCR, one row per CDR3 protein. The sample contains some 30,000 distinct CDR3 sequences, 5% to 6.5% of which appear only once. Sequenced: whole blood. This receptor was identified in an adult who was a healthcare worker with PCR-confirmed SARS-CoV-2 infection or an uninfected control (not recorded which).

In DNA form, the CDR3 reads TGTGCCAGCAGCCAAGCCCGCTCAGGAAACTATGGCTACACCTTC. Translation: CASSQARSGNYGYTF. The chain is built from TRBV4-2 and TRBJ1-2; no definite D call. The length of the CDR3 is 15 residues. The ends were cut back, 1 base at V and 2 bases at J, with 11 bases in the middle. Germline V CDR1 and CDR2: LGHNA, YNFKEQ.